This is a list of T cell receptor beta chains from one sample in a study of shared clonotypes between healthy human individuals. Produced via immunoSEQ multiplex PCR; TCRdb's table is partial and in-frame only. The sample lists a few hundred thousand clones, more than 95% occurring once. Sequenced sample: naive CD4+ T cells sorted from blood. The receptors here all came from a woman aged 25 to 39 in good health. Both conserved end residues are part of each CDR3. Fields, in order: D gene, V gene, clone size, J gene, CDR3 length, CDR3 protein, CDR3 DNA. The D gene is left open where the match is weak. Part of the rows lack a size; the others show once, few, many or a class for expanded clones.

>TRBD2|TRBV4-1|once|TRBJ2-3|18
CASSQSPTSGGLTDTQYF
TGCGCCAGCAGCCAATCTCCCACTAGCGGAGGACTAACAGATACGCAGTATTTT
>.|TRBV25-1|.|TRBJ2-1|16
CASSVVAALGAIEQFF
TGTGCCAGCAGTGTTGTGGCGGCCCTAGGGGCCATTGAGCAGTTCTTC
>TRBD2|TRBV4-1|.|TRBJ2-4|16
CASRPGLAGEQNIQYF
TGCGCCAGCCGGCCGGGACTAGCGGGAGAGCAAAACATTCAGTACTTC
>.|TRBV28|.|TRBJ1-1|12
CASSISGTTAFF
TGTGCCAGCAGTATCTCCGGGACAACGGCTTTCTTT
>TRBD2|TRBV7-2|.|TRBJ2-7|16
CASSVSLAGLTYEQYF
TGTGCCAGCAGCGTTAGCCTAGCGGGCTTAACCTACGAGCAGTACTTC
>TRBD1|TRBV6-6|once|TRBJ1-1|15
CASRSTHRGDTEAFF
TGTGCCAGCAGAAGTACTCACAGGGGAGACACTGAAGCTTTCTTT
>.|TRBV27|once|TRBJ1-1|13
CASSLLRNTEAFF
TGTGCCAGCAGTTTGTTAAGGAACACTGAAGCTTTCTTT
>.|TRBV18|once|TRBJ2-5|13
CASSPGGLRTQYF
TGTGCCAGCTCACCTGGGGGGTTGCGGACCCAGTACTTC
>.|TRBV6-6|.|TRBJ2-5|12
CASRGGRETQYF
TGTGCCAGCAGGGGGGGAAGAGAGACCCAGTACTTC
>.|TRBV11-2|.|TRBJ2-3|14
CASSPFGGVATQYF
TGTGCCAGCAGCCCCTTTGGGGGAGTGGCTACGCAGTATTTT
>.|TRBV19|.|TRBJ2-2|17
CASSIPRSSVDSGELFF
TGTGCCAGTAGTATTCCAAGGTCTAGCGTTGACTCGGGGGAGCTGTTTTTT
>TRBD2|TRBV28|.|TRBJ2-7|20
CASSQAAGLGLAGGSYEQYF
TGTGCCAGCAGTCAAGCTGCAGGCCTCGGGCTAGCGGGAGGCTCCTACGAGCAGTACTTC
>.|TRBV25-1|.|TRBJ1-6|14
CASSRGASNSPLHF
TGTGCCAGCTCGAGGGGGGCCTCGAATTCACCCCTCCACTTT
>.|TRBV15|.|TRBJ2-5|11
CATSRVETQYF
TGTGCCACCAGCAGAGTTGAGACCCAGTACTTC
>.|TRBV5-1|.|TRBJ2-3|15
CASSYRESSTDTQYF
TGCGCCAGCAGCTACAGGGAGAGTAGCACAGATACGCAGTATTTT
>.|TRBV5-1|.|TRBJ2-7|12
CASSATSYEQYF
TGCGCCAGCAGCGCGACTAGTTACGAGCAGTACTTC
>TRBD1|TRBV19|.|TRBJ1-5|15
CASTRQGGSNQPQHF
TGTGCCAGTACCAGACAGGGAGGGAGCAATCAGCCCCAGCATTTT
>.|TRBV5-1|.|TRBJ2-7|15
CASSRNRDPTYEQYF
TGCGCCAGCAGCAGGAACCGGGACCCGACCTACGAGCAGTACTTC
>.|TRBV7-2|.|TRBJ2-1|15
CASSLGGRGYNEQFF
TGTGCCAGCAGCTTAGGGGGGAGGGGGTACAATGAGCAGTTCTTC
>.|TRBV7-3|.|TRBJ2-2|17
CASSLMRRTGDTGELFF
TGTGCCAGCAGCTTAATGCGGAGGACTGGGGACACCGGGGAGCTGTTTTTT
>TRBD2|TRBV28|.|TRBJ2-7|14
CASSSSGRDYEQYF
TGTGCCAGCAGTTCTAGCGGGAGGGATTACGAGCAGTACTTC
>TRBD1|TRBV27|.|TRBJ2-7|15
CASSLFGTGVDEQYF
TGTGCCAGCAGTTTATTCGGGACAGGGGTCGACGAGCAGTACTTC
>TRBD2|TRBV30|.|TRBJ2-1|15
CAWSVQGRVYNEQFF
TGTGCCTGGAGTGTACAAGGGAGGGTCTACAATGAGCAGTTCTTC
>.|TRBV29-1|.|TRBJ2-7|14
CSVDVVGAAYEQYF
TGCAGCGTTGACGTGGTAGGGGCGGCCTACGAGCAGTACTTC
>TRBD2|TRBV7-9|.|TRBJ2-1|17
CASSPIWTSGRANEQFF
TGTGCCAGCAGCCCGATTTGGACTAGCGGGAGGGCCAATGAGCAGTTCTTC
>.|TRBV19|.|TRBJ2-7|13
CASSMEIGGEQYF
TGTGCCAGTAGTATGGAAATAGGTGGAGAGCAGTACTTC
>.|TRBV19|.|TRBJ1-1|14
CASSIGAANTEAFF
TGTGCCAGTAGTATAGGGGCGGCGAACACTGAAGCTTTCTTT
>.|TRBV7-9|few|TRBJ2-2|12
CASSLLHGELFF
TGTGCCAGCAGCCTGCTTCACGGGGAGCTGTTTTTT
>.|TRBV4-1|once|TRBJ2-7|13
CASSQAPAYEQYF
TGCGCCAGCAGCCAAGCGCCAGCCTACGAGCAGTACTTC
>.|TRBV28|.|TRBJ1-2|13
CASSLLVIDGYTF
TGTGCCAGCAGTTTACTGGTTATCGATGGCTACACCTTC
>.|TRBV28|.|TRBJ2-7|17
CASSLVRLGVSSYEQYF
TGTGCCAGCAGTCTAGTAAGACTAGGGGTAAGCTCCTACGAGCAGTACTTC
>.|TRBV7-9|.|TRBJ2-6|17
CASSLGRGRSGANVLTF
TGTGCCAGCAGCTTAGGCCGGGGCCGCTCTGGGGCCAACGTCCTGACTTTC
>TRBD2|TRBV2|.|TRBJ2-2|15
CASSEERGYTGELFF
TGTGCCAGCAGTGAAGAGCGGGGCTACACCGGGGAGCTGTTTTTT
>TRBD2|TRBV19|.|TRBJ2-1|19
CASSTSQNRLAGGPSEQFF
TGTGCCAGTAGTACATCCCAGAACAGACTAGCGGGAGGGCCGTCTGAGCAGTTCTTC
>.|TRBV9|.|TRBJ2-1|11
CASSPRVTQFF
TGTGCCAGCAGCCCCCGGGTCACGCAGTTCTTC
>TRBD2|TRBV30|.|TRBJ2-3|14
CAWSAAGNEDTQYF
TGTGCCTGGTCGGCAGCGGGGAATGAAGATACGCAGTATTTT
>TRBD1|TRBV10-3|.|TRBJ1-1|13
CAITGTGGTEAFF
TGTGCCATCACCGGGACAGGGGGCACTGAAGCTTTCTTT
>.|TRBV5-1|once|TRBJ2-1|19
CASSYRSDGSAGSYNEQFF
TGCGCCAGCAGCTACAGGAGCGACGGTAGCGCCGGCTCCTACAATGAGCAGTTCTTC
>TRBD2|TRBV6-5|.|TRBJ2-1|15
CASRLAGGSYNEQFF
TGTGCCAGCAGGTTAGCGGGAGGATCCTACAATGAGCAGTTCTTC
>.|TRBV28|once|TRBJ2-1|11
CASSLGAEQFF
TGTGCCAGCAGTTTGGGCGCGGAGCAGTTCTTC
>.|TRBV9|.|TRBJ2-3|16
CASAPGRTSGVDTQYF
TGTGCCAGCGCCCCGGGGCGGACCAGTGGTGTAGATACGCAGTATTTT
>.|TRBV11-1|.|TRBJ2-3|15
CASSFTEGVVDTQYF
TGTGCCAGCAGCTTTACAGAGGGGGTTGTAGATACGCAGTATTTT
>.|TRBV7-9|.|TRBJ2-1|15
CASSPWGGERNEQFF
TGTGCCAGCAGCCCGTGGGGCGGAGAAAGGAATGAGCAGTTCTTC
>TRBD1|TRBV10-3|once|TRBJ1-2|15
CAISDWDRSNYGYTF
TGTGCCATCAGTGATTGGGACAGGAGCAACTATGGCTACACCTTC
>.|TRBV6-6|.|TRBJ2-7|14
CASSYAGITYEQYF
TGTGCCAGCAGTTACGCGGGGATTACCTACGAGCAGTACTTC
>.|TRBV5-1|.|TRBJ2-7|15
CASSLGQLKPYEQYF
TGCGCCAGCAGCTTGGGGCAGCTTAAACCCTACGAGCAGTACTTC
>.|TRBV28|.|TRBJ1-5|14
CASTFGGFNQPQHF
TGTGCCAGCACTTTCGGGGGTTTCAATCAGCCCCAGCATTTT
>.|TRBV28|.|TRBJ2-3|13
CASSSSPADTQYF
TGTGCCAGCAGTTCCTCCCCCGCGGATACGCAGTATTTT
>.|TRBV25-1|once|TRBJ1-1|13
CASSRNRNTEAFF
TGTGCCAGCAGTCGAAACAGGAACACTGAAGCTTTCTTT